This passage covers 23 T cell receptor beta chains from one sample sequenced in a study of T cell responses to AZD1222 COVID-19 vaccine. The assay was immunoSEQ multiplex PCR, and TCRdb's table has in-frame clones only and misses some. This sample has over 80,000 clones, with roughly nine tenths found just once. This specimen was peripheral blood, taken on day 0 of AZD1222 vaccination. The origin of the receptors is an adult in good health.

The chain joins TRBV7-6 to TRBJ2-1; D is uncertain. The CDR3 totals 16 residues. Trimming took 5 bases from V and 1 from J, leaving 15 bases between them. Looked up from germline, CDR1 is SGHVS and CDR2 is FNYEAQ. The CDR3 region is CASSPVFSSSYNEQFF. The CDR3 coding sequence is TGTGCCAGCAGCCCCGTCTTCAGTAGTTCCTACAATGAGCAGTTCTTC.

This chain uses TRBV30 with TRBJ1-2, with unresolved D. From germline, CDR1 is GTSNPN and CDR2 SVGIG (reference sequence). V dropped 0 bases and J dropped 6 bases, with 5 bases sitting between them. This CDR3 is 11 amino acids long. The CDR3 nucleotides read TGTGCCTGGAGTGTCCCAAATGGCTACACCTTC. Translating gives CAWSVPNGYTF.

The rearrangement links TRBV4-1 to TRBJ1-1; 7 positions match TRBD1. J was trimmed by 1 base and V by 0 bases; bases with no gene match: 14. Looked up from germline, CDR1 is MGHRA and CDR2 is YSYEKL. This CDR3 spans 19 amino acids. The CDR3 here is CASSQDLVSGGTENTEAFF. In DNA, the CDR3 is TGCGCCAGCAGCCAAGATCTGGTTTCGGGGGGGACAGAGAACACTGAAGCTTTCTTT.

The J gene is TRBJ1-6, the V gene TRBV7-9; D gene unclear. Trimming removed 0 bases at V and 8 bases at J, with 8 bases between. The CDR3 is 14 residues long. Germline lookup yields CDR1 SEHNR and CDR2 FQNEAQ (reference sequence). DNA for the CDR3: TGTGCCAGCAGCTTAGCGGGTTCCTATTCACCCCTCCACTTT. This codes for CASSLAGSYSPLHF.

This chain joins TRBV19 and TRBJ1-2, with D perhaps matching TRBD1 (6 bases). This CDR3 has 16 residues. Germline V lookup: CDR1 LNHDA, CDR2 SQIVND (reference sequence). V was pared by 7 bases and J by 3 bases, with 21 bases between. The chain's CDR3 is CASTSRGLGSDYGYTF. CDR3 sequence (DNA): TGTGCCAGTACGTCCAGGGGATTAGGGTCTGACTATGGCTACACCTTC.

The chain uses TRBV5-1 and TRBJ2-7, with 7 bases aligning to TRBD1. The CDR3 extends over 17 amino acids. Unmatched junction bases numbered 18, after V lost 2 bases and J lost 7 bases. Germline V lookup: CDR1 SGHRS, CDR2 YFSETQ. Here the CDR3 DNA reads TGCGCCAGCAGCTTTGCGGTTCAGGGGGACCCCGGTGGGGAGCAGTACTTC. Encoded protein: CASSFAVQGDPGGEQYF.

The CDR3 DNA sequence: TGTGCCAGCAGTAGAGACGGTAGCAATCAGCCCCAGCATTTT. Amino acids: CASSRDGSNQPQHF. The chain carries TRBV27 and TRBJ1-5; unclear D gene. The V gene lost 5 bases and the J gene lost 0 bases, with 8 bases spanning the gap. The germline gives CDR1 MNHEY, CDR2 SMNVEV (reference sequence). The CDR3 loop spans 14 amino acids.

The V call is TRBV7-6, the J call TRBJ1-2; D is ambiguous. V was pared by 5 bases and J by 1 base, with 11 bases between. Per germline, CDR1 SGHVS and CDR2 FNYEAQ. CDR3 length: 14 residues. The chain's CDR3 is CASSPTSDNYGYTF. Written as DNA, the CDR3 is TGTGCCAGCAGCCCCACCTCGGATAACTATGGCTACACCTTC.

This clone has more than one count but fewer than ten. This chain connects TRBV30 to TRBJ1-3; the match to TRBD1 covers 7 bases. V lost 0 bases and J lost 3; bases outside the gene matches: 8. Germline V gives CDR1 GTSNPN, CDR2 SVGIG (reference sequence). This CDR3 spans 16 amino acids. The CDR3 coding sequence is TGTGCCTGGAGTGTACGTGTAGGGGGCAGTGGAAACACCATATATTTT. It specifies CAWSVRVGGSGNTIYF.

The V and J genes are TRBV3-1 (or the pseudogene TRBV3-2) and TRBJ2-7; no clear D gene. This CDR3 has 13 amino acids. In germline, CDR1 is LGHDT, CDR2 YNNKEL (reference sequence). V lost 4 bases, J lost 4 bases, and 11 bases lay in between. The chain's CDR3 is CASSPASPYEQYF. Written as DNA, the CDR3 is TGTGCCAGCAGCCCCGCTAGTCCTTACGAGCAGTACTTC.

The chain joins TRBV7-9 to TRBJ1-1; tentatively, D is TRBD1 (6 bases). The CDR3 runs to 15 residues. The V and J ends lost 0 bases and 2 bases respectively, with 10 bases between them. CDR1 is SEHNR, CDR2 FQNEAQ, per germline (reference sequence). For the CDR3, the DNA is TGTGCCAGCAGCTTAGCCTACAGGGCAAACACTGAAGCTTTCTTT. It translates to CASSLAYRANTEAFF.

V usage is TRBV19 and J usage is TRBJ1-1; D might be TRBD1 (6 bases). The V end was cut by 2 bases, the J end by 0 bases, with 16 bases between. CDR3 length: 17 amino acids. In germline, CDR1 is LNHDA, CDR2 SQIVND (reference sequence). CDR3: CASSIRGVVPMNTEAFF. CDR3 in DNA: TGTGCCAGTAGTATAAGGGGGGTTGTCCCAATGAACACTGAAGCTTTCTTT.

The J gene is TRBJ2-7, the V gene TRBV5-1; 8 bases fit TRBD1. The CDR3 is made up of 14 amino acids. Germline values: CDR1 SGHRS, CDR2 YFSETQ. V shed 2 bases, J shed 1 base, and the junction held 2 bases outside the gene matches. CDR3 DNA: TGCGCCAGCAGCTTAAGGACAGGGTCCTACGAGCAGTACTTC. Its protein is CASSLRTGSYEQYF.

The genes are TRBV11-1 and TRBJ2-1; 7 bases are a match to TRBD1. V gave up 3 bases and J gave up 13 bases; unmatched junction bases: 6. CDR1 and CDR2 from the germline V gene are SGHAT and FQDESV (reference sequence). CDR3 length: 12 residues. In DNA form, the CDR3 reads TGTGCCAGCAGCTTGACTTTAGGGGGCCAGTTCTTC. Amino acid sequence: CASSLTLGGQFF.

J is TRBJ2-7 and V is TRBV10-2, with 12 bases fitting TRBD1. The germline CDR1 and CDR2 sequences are WSHSY and SAAADI. The CDR3 covers 13 residues. CDR3 loop: CGKPGQGACEQYF. The CDR3 DNA follows: TGCGGCAAACCGGGACAGGGGGCTTGCGAGCAGTACTTC.

This clone showed up just once. V is TRBV28 and J is TRBJ1-2; 8 nucleotides match TRBD1. Trimming took 6 bases from V and 1 from J; bases not matched to a gene: 10. The V gene's germline CDR1 is MDHEN and CDR2 SYDVKM. The CDR3 spans 16 residues. This CDR3 reads CASSSRGQGLNYGYTF. The CDR3 DNA follows: TGTGCCAGCAGCTCCCGAGGACAGGGCCTTAACTATGGCTACACCTTC.

This chain joins TRBV18 and TRBJ1-1; a weak D match, TRBD1 (5 bases). The V end lost 2 bases, the J end lost 2 bases, and 9 bases lay between the germline ends. In germline, CDR1 is KGHSH, CDR2 LQKENI. This CDR3 has 14 residues. CDR3 amino acids: CASSPGTANTEAFF. The CDR3 DNA sequence: TGTGCCAGCTCACCAGGGACGGCTAACACTGAAGCTTTCTTT.

The chain carries TRBV15 and TRBJ1-4, with 7 positions matching TRBD1. CDR1 and CDR2 from the germline V gene are LNHNV and YYDKDF (reference sequence). Losses at the gene ends were 5 bases for V and 8 bases for J; bases not matched to a gene: 8. This CDR3 has 14 amino acids. CDR3 bases: TGTGCCACCAGCGGAAACCAGGGGGGCGAAAAACTGTTTTTT. Translated, it gives CATSGNQGGEKLFF. Based on the CDR3 plus reference TRBV15 and TRBJ1-4, the full variable domain is DAMVIQNPRYQVTQFGKPVTLSCSQTLNHNVMYWYQQKSSQAPKLLFHYYDKDFNNEADTPDNFQSRRPNTSFCFLDIRSPGLGDTAMYLCATSGNQGGEKLFFGSGTQLSVL.

The chain joins TRBV6-2 or TRBV6-3 to TRBJ2-7, with D perhaps matching TRBD1 (6 bases). CDR3 length equals 16 residues. Trimming took 0 bases from V and 2 from J, leaving 14 bases between them. The germline V gene has CDR1 MNHEY and CDR2 SVGEGT. The DNA of the CDR3 is TGTGCCAGCAGTTACTCTCAGGGGCACCGAACCTACGAGCAGTACTTC. Translated, it gives CASSYSQGHRTYEQYF.

The chain combines TRBV9 with TRBJ2-1, with 8 nucleotides matching TRBD2. This CDR3 has 13 residues. Germline trimming cut 4 bases from V and 8 bases from J; bases unmatched to any gene: 5. Germline CDR1 is SGDLS and CDR2 is YYNGEE. The CDR3 sequence is CASSLGGGDEQFF. CDR3 in DNA: TGTGCCAGCAGCCTCGGGGGGGGCGATGAGCAGTTCTTC.

The chain couples TRBV14 to TRBJ2-2; 9 bases agree with TRBD1. The V and J ends lost 4 bases and 5 bases, in that order; junction bases with no gene match: 5. From germline, CDR1 is SGHDN and CDR2 FVKESK. The CDR3 consists of 15 residues. CDR3 DNA sequence: TGTGCCAGCAGCCCGGGACAGGGAAGAACCGGGGAGCTGTTTTTT. Translation: CASSPGQGRTGELFF.

This chain links TRBV28 with TRBJ2-7; D not certain. The CDR3 has 11 amino acids. Germline V CDR1 and CDR2: MDHEN, SYDVKM. Trimming left V 4 bases short and J 7 bases short, with 8 bases between. The CDR3 DNA reads as TGTGCCAGCAGTTCCCTAGTTGAGCAGTACTTC. It specifies CASSSLVEQYF. Together with reference TRBV28 and TRBJ2-7, the CDR3 gives the full variable domain: DVKVTQSSRYLVKRTGEKVFLECVQDMDHENMFWYRQDPGLGLRLIYFSYDVKMKEKGDIPEGYSVSREKKERFSLILESASTNQTSMYLCASSSLVEQYFGPGTRLTVT.

The rearrangement uses TRBV25-1 and TRBJ1-1; D not certain. Between the trimmed V and J ends, which lost 8 bases and 5 bases, there was a span of 15 bases. The CDR3 runs to 13 residues. CDR1 is MGHDK, CDR2 SYGVNS, per germline. The CDR3 loop is CASAAHSRTEAFF. DNA of the CDR3: TGTGCCAGCGCGGCCCACAGCAGGACTGAAGCTTTCTTT. The full variable domain, in which reference TRBV25-1 and TRBJ1-1 provide the parts outside the CDR3, is EADIYQTPRYLVIGTGKKITLECSQTMGHDKMYWYQQDPGMELHLIHYSYGVNSTEKGDLSSESTVSRIRTEHFPLTLESARPSHTSQYLCASAAHSRTEAFFGQGTRLTVV.